The clone carrying this T cell receptor beta chain was observed at least ten times. Antigen: not known. The CDR3 length is 14 residues. Germline V CDR1 and CDR2: MNHNS, SASEGT. V gave up 10 bases and J gave up 7 bases; unmatched junction bases: 13. Regions amplified from RNA transcripts were the TCR beta CDR3 regions. The primer set for the first-round RT-PCR of the TCR CDR3 was HTBI. TCRdb processed the multiplex PCR reads anew with MiXCR; each CDR3 protein has one entry. The data show around 620,000 distinct CDR3 sequences, with 14% seen just once and more than 6% held by the top ten. The sample originates from a study of T cells in Graves' hyperthyroidism and ophthalmopathy. Findings and limits, study-wide: Blood also carried most thyroid clonotypes expanded above 0.001. The model foresaw ophthalmopathy a median roughly 6.6 months prior to onset.

The sequence was obtained from a woman between 18 and 30 years old with Graves' ophthalmopathy. The sample consisted of blood. V and J are TRBV6-1 and TRBJ1-2, with 9 bases matching TRBD1. The CDR3 nucleotides read TGTGCCACCAACTCCCGGACAGGGGTCCCTGGCTACACCTTC. Amino acid sequence: CATNSRTGVPGYTF.